The following is a T cell receptor beta chain sequence with its context. Its antigen is unknown. The sample originates from a study of cytomegalovirus exposure and HLA in healthy donors. Study as a whole: The same platform as the approximately 640 first-cohort repertoires was used for the roughly 130 validation repertoires, a later analysis reported. General study results and limits: The study listed 150 to 200 cytomegalovirus-associated TCR beta chains.

This table comes from immunoSEQ multiplex PCR, and its TCRdb copy is limited to in-frame clones, with some not included. This table has over 80,000 clones, 85% appearing once. Germline CDR1 and CDR2: SGDLS and YYNGEE. Trimming pared 0 bases from V and 7 bases from J, leaving 14 bases between. This CDR3 comprises 15 residues. The chain joins TRBV9 to TRBJ1-5; D gene ambiguous. What was sequenced was PBMCs. The sequence derives from a man between 18 and 29 years old in good health and CMV-seropositive. The CDR3 reads CASSVEGGIGQPQHF. The CDR3 DNA reads as TGTGCCAGCAGCGTAGAGGGAGGGATTGGACAGCCCCAGCATTTT.